The next 28 T cell receptor beta chains were all read from a single sample in a study of post-analysis software for immune sequencing data. Whole-study results and caveats: Comparison of patients with controls showed a handful of TRBV segments more frequent in patients, TRBV5-6, TRBV5-1 and TRBV20-1 among them.

Tagging with unique molecular identifiers was a feature of the TCR beta cDNA libraries. TCRdb itself ran the PCR reads through MiXCR, one entry per CDR3 protein. This sample carries 350,000 to 450,000 distinct CDR3 sequences, about 40% of them seen once, and the ten largest clones take around 8%. No antigens are known for them. The sample taken for sequencing was blood. The receptors were sampled from a girl aged 2 to 9 with multiple sclerosis.

The rearrangement uses TRBV4-3 and TRBJ1-2; 7 bases agree with TRBD1. V lost 2 bases and J lost 3; bases outside the gene matches: 9. The CDR3 contains 16 residues. CDR1 LGHNA and CDR2 YSLEER come from the germline V gene. Here the CDR3 DNA reads TGCGCCAGCAGCCAATCGACAGGGCGAGGTGACTATGGCTACACCTTC. It yields the protein CASSQSTGRGDYGYTF.

This chain's CDR3 is CASSFLAGGLRSQFF. CDR3 DNA sequence: TGTGCCAGCAGTTTCTTAGCGGGAGGACTGAGATCGCAGTTCTTC. The V gene is TRBV28, the J gene TRBJ2-1; 10 bases line up with TRBD2. CDR1 and CDR2 from the germline V gene are MDHEN and SYDVKM. This CDR3 spans 15 amino acids. Trimming cost V 3 bases and J 12 bases; bases outside gene matches: 11.

The rearrangement uses TRBV7-9 and TRBJ2-1; 10 bases line up with TRBD2. Germline-derived CDR1 and CDR2 are SEHNR and FQNEAQ (reference sequence). V shed 6 bases and J 5 bases; nucleotides not matched to a gene: 7. The CDR3 sequence is 15 residues long. CDR3 in amino acids: CASSSRLAGNNEQFF. The CDR3 DNA reads TGTGCCAGCAGTTCCAGACTAGCGGGTAACAATGAGCAGTTCTTC.

The CDR3 region is CAEGGRAGYTF. CDR3 in DNA: TGTGCCGAAGGGGGAAGGGCGGGCTACACCTTC. This sequence joins TRBV7-3 and TRBJ1-2; tentatively, D is TRBD1 (6 bases). CDR3 length: 11 residues. Germline V gene sequence: CDR1 SGHTA, CDR2 FQGTGA. Deletions cut 11 bases from V and 8 bases from J, with 15 bases between.

This clonotype was counted between two and nine times. The chain has TRBV20-1 and TRBJ2-7, with 11 positions matching TRBD2. V lost 6 bases, J lost 7 bases, and 11 bases stayed unmatched. Germline V gene lookup returns CDR1 DFQATT and CDR2 SNEGSKA (reference sequence). This CDR3 has 14 amino acids. This CDR3 is CSARKKGLAGEQYF. The CDR3 DNA sequence: TGCAGTGCCCGAAAAAAAGGACTAGCGGGTGAGCAGTACTTC.

This rearrangement joins TRBV7-2 to TRBJ2-1, with D possibly being TRBD1 (5 bases). Trimming pared 5 bases from V and 0 bases from J, leaving 11 bases between. CDR1 is SGHTA, CDR2 FQGNSA, per germline. This CDR3 comprises 15 residues. The CDR3 is CASSVADSSYNEQFF. The CDR3 bases are TGTGCCAGCAGCGTGGCCGACAGCTCCTACAATGAGCAGTTCTTC.

This clonotype has just one count. One end of the junction does not line up with germline, which may come from a read error. The genes are TRBV7-6 and TRBJ1-2, with 10 nucleotides matching TRBD1. Germline V gives CDR1 SGHVS, CDR2 FNYEAQ. The CDR3 is made up of 15 amino acids. DNA of the CDR3: TGTGCCAGCAGCTTAGGGACAGGGGGTGTCTATGGCTGCACCTTC. Its protein product is CASSLGTGGVYGCTF. Full variable domain (rest looked up from reference TRBV7-6 and TRBJ1-2): GAGVSQSPRYKVTKRGQDVALRCDPISGHVSLYWYRQALGQGPEFLTYFNYEAQQDKSGLPNDRFSAERPEGSISTLTIQRTEQRDSAMYRCASSLGTGGVYGCTFGSGTRLTVV.

Only a few counts were recorded for this clonotype. The chain employs TRBV6-1 and TRBJ1-4; 9 nucleotides match TRBD1. Looked up from germline, CDR1 is MNHNS and CDR2 is SASEGT. The J segment lost 6 bases and the V segment lost 9 bases, leaving 5 bases of the junction unmatched. This CDR3 has 13 residues. The DNA of the CDR3 is TGTGCCAGAACCGACAGGGGGGATGAAAAACTGTTTTTT. This encodes CARTDRGDEKLFF.

The chain links TRBV7-9 to TRBJ2-1; 9 positions match TRBD1. Per germline, CDR1 SEHNR and CDR2 FQNEAQ (reference sequence). This CDR3 has 16 amino acids. V lost 5 bases, J lost 10 bases, and 15 bases stayed unmatched. The CDR3 sequence is CASSPPGQGLLREQFF. The CDR3 bases are TGTGCCAGCAGCCCACCGGGACAGGGTCTTCTCCGAGAGCAGTTCTTC.

The V and J genes are TRBV7-9 and TRBJ2-3; D not certain. CDR3 length: 16 residues. Trimming left V 4 bases short and J 2 bases short, with 16 bases between. Germline assignment: CDR1 SEHNR and CDR2 FQNEAQ (reference sequence). DNA for the CDR3: TGTGCCAGCAGCTCTCCTTTGGGGATAGACACAGATACGCAGTATTTT. Its translation: CASSSPLGIDTDTQYF.

This clonotype was observed a handful of times. The genes are TRBV5-1 and TRBJ2-1; 8 bases match TRBD1. There are 16 residues in the CDR3. Germline CDR1 and CDR2: SGHRS and YFSETQ. V was pared by 4 bases and J by 8 bases, with 14 bases of the junction left unmatched. The CDR3 loop reads CASSLSPDRGRYEQFF. Written as DNA, the CDR3 is TGCGCCAGCAGCCTATCCCCCGACAGGGGTAGGTATGAGCAGTTCTTC.

V is TRBV5-1 and J is TRBJ2-1; possibly TRBD1 for D (5 bases). The end of the DNA aligns better with TRBJ2-7, so the J call may be wrong. Germline V gene data show CDR1 as SGHRS and CDR2 as YFSETQ. The CDR3 is made up of 14 amino acids. Here the CDR3 reads CASSLGAGPNEQYF. As DNA, the CDR3 is TGCGCCAGCAGCTTGGGGGCAGGGCCCAATGAGCAGTACTTC.

This rearrangement joins TRBV7-8 to TRBJ1-1; 10 bases are shared with TRBD1. Germline CDR1 is SGHVS and CDR2 is FQNEAQ. Germline trimming cut 3 bases from V and 2 bases from J; bases unmatched to any gene: 6. The CDR3 covers 16 residues. The CDR3 region has the DNA TGTGCCAGCAGCTTGGACAGGGGGTCGTTAAACACTGAAGCTTTCTTT. This gives the protein CASSLDRGSLNTEAFF.

This clonotype turned up a few times. The chain has TRBV24-1 and TRBJ1-5; TRBD1 matches at 7 bases. The V gene's germline CDR1 is KGHDR and CDR2 SFDVKD. V gave up 4 bases and J gave up 0 bases; unmatched junction bases: 2. The CDR3 sequence is 15 residues long. The CDR3 nucleotides read TGTGCCACCAGTGACCGACAGGGTAGCAATCAGCCCCAGCATTTT. It yields the protein CATSDRQGSNQPQHF.

The rearrangement uses TRBV6-4 and TRBJ2-2; 7 positions match TRBD2. The CDR3 contains 14 residues. Germline V CDR1 and CDR2: MRHNA, SNTAGT. The junction had 4 bases not matched to a gene; V was cut back by 4 bases and J by 5 bases. The CDR3 coding sequence is TGTGCCAGCAGTGTGTCCGGGGGGACCGGGGAGCTGTTTTTT. Its protein product is CASSVSGGTGELFF.

This clonotype appeared a few times. This chain links TRBV10-3 with TRBJ1-2; 10 nucleotides match TRBD1. V was pared by 4 bases and J by 4 bases, with 9 bases of the junction left unmatched. The CDR3 totals 16 residues. Per the germline V gene, CDR1 is ENHRY and CDR2 is SYGVKD. Here the CDR3 reads CAISAPGQGTSYGYTF. The DNA for the CDR3 is TGTGCCATCAGTGCGCCGGGACAGGGGACATCCTATGGCTACACCTTC.

The rearrangement uses TRBV3-1 and TRBJ2-1; possibly TRBD1 or TRBD2 for D (5 bases each). V was cut by 1 base and J by 7 bases, with 14 bases left in between. Germline values: CDR1 LGHDT, CDR2 YNNKEL (reference sequence). CDR3 length: 15 amino acids. As DNA, the CDR3 is TGTGCCAGCAGCCAAGTAAGAGGGGTGTGGAATGAGCAGTTCTTC. It specifies CASSQVRGVWNEQFF.

This clonotype turned up a few times. The chain joins TRBV18 to TRBJ2-5; the match to TRBD2 covers 9 bases. V was pared by 2 bases and J by 3 bases, with 7 bases of the junction left unmatched. Germline values: CDR1 KGHSH, CDR2 LQKENI. The CDR3 has 16 amino acids. CDR3 DNA sequence: TGTGCCAGCTCACCAGTAGCGGGGGACCCCAAAGAGACCCAGTACTTC. It is translated as CASSPVAGDPKETQYF.

This clonotype was recorded a few times. The CDR3 here is CASRRPGTGIVDEQYF. The CDR3 DNA sequence: TGCGCCAGTCGGCGCCCCGGGACAGGGATTGTGGACGAGCAGTACTTC. The chain recombines TRBV5-1 with TRBJ2-7; 9 bases match TRBD1. CDR1 SGHRS and CDR2 YFSETQ come from the germline V gene. Germline trimming cut 8 bases from V and 5 bases from J; bases unmatched to any gene: 17. The CDR3 extends over 16 amino acids.

This clonotype was observed a handful of times. The genes are TRBV6-6 and TRBJ2-2; 9 bases are shared with TRBD2. Germline-derived CDR1 and CDR2 are MNHNY and SVGAGI (reference sequence). The CDR3 is made up of 17 amino acids. V dropped 5 bases and J dropped 3; count of bases not matched to a gene: 10. CDR3 sequence reads: CASSPVSGRGDTGELFF. The CDR3 bases are TGTGCCAGCAGTCCCGTTAGCGGGAGAGGAGACACCGGGGAGCTGTTTTTT.

This sequence joins TRBV20-1 and TRBJ1-6, with a weak D call TRBD1 (6 bases). The germline CDR1 and CDR2 sequences are DFQATT and SNEGSKA (reference sequence). V lost 2 bases and J 5 bases, leaving 10 bases between the germline ends. The CDR3 runs to 14 residues. The CDR3 region has the DNA TGCAGTGCTAGATGGGACACCGATAATTCACCCCTCCACTTT. It yields the protein CSARWDTDNSPLHF.

The chain joins TRBV20-1 to TRBJ1-1; tentative D call: TRBD1 (5 bases). The length of the CDR3 is 16 residues. Germline CDR1 reads DFQATT; CDR2 reads SNEGSKA (reference sequence). Trimming removed 3 bases at V and 0 bases at J, with 17 bases between. The CDR3 DNA reads as TGCAGTGCTAGGCCCAGAGGGGCAGTAATGAACACTGAAGCTTTCTTT. Protein product: CSARPRGAVMNTEAFF.

This chain joins TRBV20-1 and TRBJ1-1; D may be TRBD1 (5 bases). The CDR3 consists of 12 residues. V was trimmed by 3 bases and J by 8 bases, leaving 13 bases between them. Germline V gene lookup returns CDR1 DFQATT and CDR2 SNEGSKA (reference sequence). In nucleotides, the CDR3 is TGCAGTGCTAGTCCCGGGACTTCCGAAGCTTTCTTT. It specifies CSASPGTSEAFF.

This chain joins TRBV7-2 and TRBJ1-2; D perhaps matches TRBD1 (6 bases). This CDR3 has 14 residues. The germline V gene encodes CDR1 SGHTA and CDR2 FQGNSA. V lost 5 bases, J lost 8 bases, and 18 bases lay in between. CDR3 amino acids: CASSGPGGAGGYTF. CDR3 bases: TGTGCCAGCAGCGGTCCTGGGGGGGCTGGAGGCTACACCTTC.

This clonotype came up many times. The chain uses TRBV7-3 and TRBJ2-5; 9 positions agree with TRBD2. From germline, CDR1 is SGHTA and CDR2 FQGTGA. J gave up 5 bases and V 2 bases, and 9 bases lay outside the gene matches. This CDR3 has 16 amino acids. CDR3 nucleotide sequence: TGTGCCAGCAGCTTAGGTCCTAGCGGGGTTGGGGAGACCCAGTACTTC. It is translated as CASSLGPSGVGETQYF.

As regards this clonotype: A clone one base away is much larger, so this may be a read error. The chain links TRBV6-2 or TRBV6-3 to TRBJ2-5; maybe TRBD1 (6 bases). The end of the DNA fits TRBJ2-7 better, so the J call may be wrong. The germline CDR1 and CDR2 sequences are MNHEY and SVGEGT. The CDR3 is 13 amino acids. The CDR3 here is CASSPGHGYEQYF. The DNA of the CDR3 is TGTGCCAGCAGTCCGGGACACGGCTACGAGCAGTACTTC.

This clonotype was counted a few times. The rearrangement uses TRBV7-9 and TRBJ2-7; the match to TRBD2 covers 8 bases. Germline V gene sequence: CDR1 SEHNR, CDR2 FQNEAQ (reference sequence). J was trimmed by 2 bases and V by 9 bases; bases with no gene match: 6. The CDR3 has 13 residues. The DNA for the CDR3 is TGTGCCAGTGGACTAGCCTCCCCCTACGAGCAGTACTTC. This encodes CASGLASPYEQYF.

The chain uses TRBV7-9 and TRBJ2-7, with a tentative D call TRBD1 (6 bases). Trimming removed 5 bases from V and 4 bases from J, with 21 bases in between. There are 16 residues in the CDR3. CDR1 SEHNR and CDR2 FQNEAQ come from the germline V gene (reference sequence). This CDR3 is CASSPPAGTMVYEQYF. The CDR3 bases are TGTGCCAGCAGCCCCCCGGCTGGGACAATGGTGTACGAGCAGTACTTC.